The subject of this entry is one T cell receptor beta chain. Its antigen is not known. These data belong to a study of T cell repertoires in cytomegalovirus infection. In the study overall: Public TCR beta signatures marked donors with CMV infection and the matching HLA. Study outcomes and limitations: Ex vivo, HLA-C-restricted CMV-specific TCR beta clonotypes prevailed over the rest of the response.

Germline trimming cut 4 bases from V and 5 bases from J; bases unmatched to any gene: 8. CDR1 and CDR2 from the germline V gene are MNHEY and SMNVEV (reference sequence). The CDR3 length is 15 residues. TCRdb re-called the reads with MiXCR, one entry per CDR3 protein. The sample holds about 300,000 distinct CDR3 sequences, about 25% seen once. The material sequenced was PBMCs. The source of this sequence is a human donor in good health (CMV status not recorded). Some clones in this sample may be carry-over from other donors' samples. The chain employs TRBV27 and TRBJ1-5; 7 nucleotides line up with TRBD1. In DNA, the CDR3 is TGTGCCAGCAGTTCCCTTCAGACAGGGCATCAGCCCCAGCATTTT. Translation gives CASSSLQTGHQPQHF.